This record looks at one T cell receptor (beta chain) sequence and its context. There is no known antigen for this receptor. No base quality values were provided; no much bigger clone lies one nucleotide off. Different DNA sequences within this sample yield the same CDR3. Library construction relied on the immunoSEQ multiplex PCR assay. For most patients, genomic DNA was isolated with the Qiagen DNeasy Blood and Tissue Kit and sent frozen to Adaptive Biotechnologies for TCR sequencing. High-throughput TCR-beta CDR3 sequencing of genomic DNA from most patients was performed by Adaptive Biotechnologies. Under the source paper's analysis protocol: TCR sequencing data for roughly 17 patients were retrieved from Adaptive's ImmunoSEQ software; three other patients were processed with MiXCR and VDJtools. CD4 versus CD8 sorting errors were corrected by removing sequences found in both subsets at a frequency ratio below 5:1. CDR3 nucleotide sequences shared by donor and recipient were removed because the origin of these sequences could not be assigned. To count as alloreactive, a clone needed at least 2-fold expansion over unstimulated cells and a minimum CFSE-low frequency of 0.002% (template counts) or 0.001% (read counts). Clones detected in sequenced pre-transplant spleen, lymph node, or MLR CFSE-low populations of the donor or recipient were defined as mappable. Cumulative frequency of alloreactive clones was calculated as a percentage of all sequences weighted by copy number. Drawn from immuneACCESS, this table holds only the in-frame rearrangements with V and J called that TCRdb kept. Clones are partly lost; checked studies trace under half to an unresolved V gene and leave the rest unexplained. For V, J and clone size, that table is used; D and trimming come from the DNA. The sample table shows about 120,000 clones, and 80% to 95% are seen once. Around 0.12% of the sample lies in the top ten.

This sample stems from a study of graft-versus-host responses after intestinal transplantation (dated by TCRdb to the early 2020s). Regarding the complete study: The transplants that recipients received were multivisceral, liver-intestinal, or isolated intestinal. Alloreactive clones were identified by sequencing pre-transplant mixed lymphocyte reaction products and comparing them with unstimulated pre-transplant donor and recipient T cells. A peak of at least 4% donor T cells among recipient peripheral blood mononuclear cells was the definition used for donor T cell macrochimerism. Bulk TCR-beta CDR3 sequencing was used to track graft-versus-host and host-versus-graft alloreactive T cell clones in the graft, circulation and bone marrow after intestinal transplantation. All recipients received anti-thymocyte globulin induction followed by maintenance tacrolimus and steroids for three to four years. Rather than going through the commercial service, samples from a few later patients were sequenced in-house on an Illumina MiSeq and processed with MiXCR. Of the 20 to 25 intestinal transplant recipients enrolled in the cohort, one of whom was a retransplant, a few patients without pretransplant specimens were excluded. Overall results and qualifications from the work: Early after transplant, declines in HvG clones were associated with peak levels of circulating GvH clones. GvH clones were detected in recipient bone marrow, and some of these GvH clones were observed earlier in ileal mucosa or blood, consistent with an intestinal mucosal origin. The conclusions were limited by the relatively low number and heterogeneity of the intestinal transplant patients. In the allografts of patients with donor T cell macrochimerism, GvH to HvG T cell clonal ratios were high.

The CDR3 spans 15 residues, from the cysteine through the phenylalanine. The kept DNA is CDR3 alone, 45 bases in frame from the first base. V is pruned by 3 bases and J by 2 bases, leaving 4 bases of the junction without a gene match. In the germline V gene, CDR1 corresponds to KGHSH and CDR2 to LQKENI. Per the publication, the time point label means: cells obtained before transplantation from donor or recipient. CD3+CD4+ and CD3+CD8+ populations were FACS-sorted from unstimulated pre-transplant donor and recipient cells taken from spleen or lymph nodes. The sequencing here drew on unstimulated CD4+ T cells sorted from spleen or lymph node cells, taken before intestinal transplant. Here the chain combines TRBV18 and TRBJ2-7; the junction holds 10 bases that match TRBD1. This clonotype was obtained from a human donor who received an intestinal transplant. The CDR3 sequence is CASSPRDRGAYEQYF. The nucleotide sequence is TGTGCCAGCTCACCCAGGGACAGGGGTGCCTACGAGCAGTACTTC.